One sample yielded the 14 T cell receptor beta chains listed below, sequenced in a study of T cell repertoires in cytomegalovirus infection. MiXCR, run by TCRdb on the reads, gives a single entry per CDR3 protein. This sample carries about 450,000 distinct CDR3 sequences, roughly 30% of them seen once, and the ten largest clones take roughly an eighth. Sequencing was carried out using PBMCs. The receptors derive from a human donor in good health (CMV status not recorded). Some clones in this sample may be carry-over from other donors' samples.

V usage is TRBV11-1 and J usage is TRBJ2-1; 7 nucleotides agree with TRBD2. CDR1 and CDR2 (germline): SGHAT, FQDESV (reference sequence). After removal of 2 bases from V and 9 bases from J, the junction contained 7 bases not matched to a gene. The CDR3 runs 14 residues. CDR3 sequence reads: CASSLSLGGSEQFF. In DNA, the CDR3 is TGTGCCAGCAGCTTATCTCTGGGCGGGAGTGAGCAGTTCTTC. The variable domain in full, with the rest retrieved from reference TRBV11-1 and TRBJ2-1, is EAEVAQSPRYKITEKSQAVAFWCDPISGHATLYWYRQILGQGPELLVQFQDESVVDDSQLPKDRFSAERLKGVDSTLKIQPAELGDSAMYLCASSLSLGGSEQFFGPGTRLTVL.

The rearrangement joins TRBV5-1 to TRBJ2-2; 7 bases are shared with TRBD1. Losses at the gene ends were 3 bases for V and 8 bases for J; bases not matched to a gene: 10. The CDR3 is 15 amino acids. Germline V CDR1 and CDR2: SGHRS, YFSETQ. The CDR3 DNA follows: TGCGCCAGCAGCTCGTCGACAGGGTCAACAGGGGAGCTGTTTTTT. As protein: CASSSSTGSTGELFF.

The chain recombines TRBV6-5 with TRBJ1-6, with TRBD1 identical over 7 bases. V shed 6 bases, J shed 6 bases, and the junction held 8 bases outside the gene matches. Germline V gene lookup returns CDR1 MNHEY and CDR2 SVGAGI. The CDR3 has 15 amino acids. This CDR3 reads CASRPQGQLNSPLHF. The CDR3 DNA sequence: TGTGCCAGCAGACCCCAGGGACAGCTTAATTCACCCCTCCACTTT.

V usage is TRBV12-3 or TRBV12-4 and J usage is TRBJ2-2, with 7 bases matching TRBD1. The CDR3 runs 13 residues. J gave up 8 bases and V 5 bases, and 5 bases lay outside the gene matches. The CDR3 DNA reads TGTGCCAGCAGTCTACAGGGGATTGGGGAGCTGTTTTTT. It specifies CASSLQGIGELFF.

This sequence joins TRBV2 and TRBJ2-3; 9 bases agree with TRBD2. Unmatched junction bases numbered 14, after V lost 6 bases and J lost 4 bases. This CDR3 comprises 17 residues. The germline V gene has CDR1 SNHLY and CDR2 FYNNEI. CDR3 DNA: TGTGCCAGCAGCGCCACGACTTATAGCGGGGGTCCAGATACGCAGTATTTT. This translates into CASSATTYSGGPDTQYF. The variable domain in full, with the rest retrieved from reference TRBV2 and TRBJ2-3, is EPEVTQTPSHQVTQMGQEVILRCVPISNHLYFYWYRQILGQKVEFLVSFYNNEISEKSEIFDDQFSVERPDGSNFTLKIRSTKLEDSAMYFCASSATTYSGGPDTQYFGPGTRLTVL.

The gene calls are TRBV5-1 and TRBJ2-5, with unresolved D. Trimming stripped 1 base from V and 3 bases from J, with 7 bases between. Germline CDR1 reads SGHRS; CDR2 reads YFSETQ. The CDR3 sequence is 13 residues long. The CDR3 nucleotides are TGCGCCAGCAGCTTGAGGCCAGAAGAGACCCAGTACTTC. It yields the protein CASSLRPEETQYF.

This clonotype appeared a few times. The rearrangement links TRBV7-9 to TRBJ2-7; D is unresolved. This CDR3 is built from 15 residues. Looked up from germline, CDR1 is SEHNR and CDR2 is FQNEAQ (reference sequence). V lost 3 bases, J lost 2 bases, and 14 bases lay in between. CDR3 sequence reads: CASSLGRTTTYEQYF. In DNA form, the CDR3 reads TGTGCCAGCAGCTTGGGAAGGACGACAACCTACGAGCAGTACTTC.

V is TRBV12-3 or TRBV12-4 and J is TRBJ1-2; D not certain. There are 13 residues in the CDR3. V lost 2 bases to trimming and J lost 4 bases, with 8 bases between them. CDR3 DNA: TGTGCCAGCAGTTTACCGGAGGCCTATGGCTACACCTTC. Translation gives CASSLPEAYGYTF.

This clonotype turned up a few times. The genes are TRBV5-1 and TRBJ2-3, with TRBD2 matching over 15 bases. With V trimmed by 3 bases and J by 4 bases, 3 bases remained unmatched. The CDR3 runs to 16 residues. CDR1 is SGHRS and CDR2 is YFSETQ in the germline V gene. In DNA form, the CDR3 reads TGCGCCAGCAGCTGGACTAGCGGGGGGGCCTCAGATACGCAGTATTTT. It specifies CASSWTSGGASDTQYF.

This clonotype occurred a few times. The V call is TRBV12-3 or TRBV12-4, the J call TRBJ2-2; TRBD2 matches at 10 bases. Unmatched junction bases numbered 9, after V lost 7 bases and J lost 7 bases. This CDR3 has 15 amino acids. CDR3 loop: CASMGTSGEIGELFF. The CDR3 coding sequence is TGTGCCAGCATGGGCACTAGCGGGGAAATCGGGGAGCTGTTTTTT.

The chain combines TRBV7-2 with TRBJ2-5; perhaps TRBD2 as D (6 bases). V was shortened by 9 bases and J by 5 bases, with 22 bases between the two germline ends. Per the germline V gene, CDR1 is SGHTA and CDR2 is FQGNSA. This CDR3 spans 15 amino acids. CDR3 sequence: CASCLGIAARETQYF. The CDR3 DNA reads TGTGCCAGTTGCTTAGGGATAGCGGCTCGGGAGACCCAGTACTTC.

Ten or more counts support this clonotype. This chain connects TRBV7-2 to TRBJ1-5; D gene uncertain. CDR3 size: 15 residues. Germline lookup yields CDR1 SGHTA and CDR2 FQGNSA. Trimming removed 1 base at V and 7 bases at J, with 14 bases between. CDR3 loop: CASSLDGVRHQPQHF. CDR3 coding DNA: TGTGCCAGCAGCTTAGATGGGGTACGGCACCAGCCCCAGCATTTT.

The chain links TRBV27 to TRBJ2-5, with D perhaps matching TRBD1 or TRBD2 (5 bases each). Germline CDR1 and CDR2: MNHEY and SMNVEV (reference sequence). CDR3 length: 15 residues. The V gene lost 10 bases and the J gene lost 2 bases, with 20 bases spanning the gap. The CDR3 nucleotides are TGTGCCACATCCCCCCAGGTGGGGGAACAAGAGACCCAGTACTTC. Translating gives CATSPQVGEQETQYF.

The J gene is TRBJ2-7, the V gene TRBV6-1; D is ambiguous. This CDR3 contains 13 residues. Trimming removed 5 bases from V and 1 base from J, with 9 bases in between. Germline lookup yields CDR1 MNHNS and CDR2 SASEGT. DNA for the CDR3: TGTGCCAGCAGTTACCAGGCGTCCTACGAGCAGTACTTC. Amino acid sequence: CASSYQASYEQYF.